What follows are 14 T cell receptor beta chains derived from one specimen sequenced in a study of blood T cells in healthy people across ages. A sample-barcoded 5' primer and a J-beta primer mix were used in a second PCR of about 7 to 12 cycles. TCRdb re-derived calls from the 5' RACE reads in MiXCR, one entry per CDR3 protein. In the table there are hundreds of thousands of distinct CDR3 sequences, approximately 25% of which are singletons. This sample also appeared in a second study, on T cells of mothers and their children.

Material: blood. Source of these receptors: a boy aged 5 to 17 in good health.

V is TRBV4-3 and J is TRBJ1-6; D might be TRBD1 (5 bases). Looked up from germline, CDR1 is LGHNA and CDR2 is YSLEER. Trimming left V 0 bases short and J 8 bases short, with 11 bases between. This CDR3 is built from 15 residues. CDR3 loop: CASSQERDRHSPLHF. The CDR3 nucleotides read TGCGCCAGCAGCCAAGAGCGAGACAGACATTCACCCCTCCACTTT.

A few counts support this clonotype. V gene TRBV9 combines with J gene TRBJ2-3; D uncertain. The CDR3 sequence is 14 residues long. Germline V gene sequence: CDR1 SGDLS, CDR2 YYNGEE. V was shortened by 3 bases and J by 4 bases, with 12 bases between the two germline ends. CDR3: CASSAPNSPDTQYF. As DNA, the CDR3 is TGTGCCAGCAGCGCCCCGAACAGCCCAGATACGCAGTATTTT. Full variable domain (missing parts from reference TRBV9 and TRBJ2-3): DSGVTQTPKHLITATGQRVTLRCSPRSGDLSVYWYQQSLDQGLQFLIQYYNGEERAKGNILERFSAQQFPDLHSELNLSSLELGDSALYFCASSAPNSPDTQYFGPGTRLTVL.

V usage is TRBV29-1 and J usage is TRBJ2-7, with D possibly TRBD1 on 5 matching bases. Germline V gene data show CDR1 as SQVTM and CDR2 as ANQGSEA. Trimming cost V 3 bases and J 6 bases, with 12 bases left between them. This CDR3 comprises 12 residues. This CDR3 is CSVEWQGGEQYF. The DNA for the CDR3 is TGCAGCGTTGAGTGGCAGGGTGGCGAGCAGTACTTC.

The chain links TRBV7-9 to TRBJ2-3, with unresolved D. The CDR3 runs 15 residues. The germline V gene encodes CDR1 SEHNR and CDR2 FQNEAQ (reference sequence). V lost 6 bases, J lost 0 bases, and 13 bases lay in between. For the CDR3, the DNA is TGTGCCAGCAGTTCCCGGATAGCTAGCACAGATACGCAGTATTTT. It yields the protein CASSSRIASTDTQYF. Variable domain in full (rest from reference TRBV7-9 and TRBJ2-3): DTGVSQNPRHKITKRGQNVTFRCDPISEHNRLYWYRQTLGQGPEFLTYFQNEAQLEKSRLLSDRFSAERPKGSFSTLEIQRTEQGDSAMYLCASSSRIASTDTQYFGPGTRLTVL.

This CDR3 reads CASSQDLERPDTQYF. CDR3 sequence (DNA): TGCGCCAGCAGCCAAGATCTCGAGCGGCCAGATACGCAGTATTTT. The rearrangement joins TRBV4-1 to TRBJ2-3, with D possibly being TRBD2 (5 bases). Germline lookup yields CDR1 MGHRA and CDR2 YSYEKL. CDR3 length equals 15 residues. V was clipped by 0 bases and J by 4 bases, with 11 bases between them.

This clonotype came up a few times. The chain recombines TRBV5-1 with TRBJ2-5, with D hard to call. The J call could be wrong; TRBJ2-7 is a better fit for the DNA end. The CDR3 spans 14 residues. Looked up from germline, CDR1 is SGHRS and CDR2 is YFSETQ. Here the CDR3 DNA reads TGCGCCAGCAGCTTAGGCGGATCTATCGACGAGCAGTACTTC. It encodes CASSLGGSIDEQYF.

The chain couples TRBV7-8 to TRBJ2-1, with a possible D match to TRBD2 (6 bases). The CDR3 sequence is 12 residues long. V lost 5 bases and J lost 8, with 10 bases in between. CDR1 is SGHVS, CDR2 FQNEAQ, per germline. The CDR3 protein is CASSKLADEQFF. The CDR3 DNA is TGTGCCAGCAGCAAACTAGCCGATGAGCAGTTCTTC.

The chain combines TRBV21-1 with TRBJ2-2. TRBV21-1 corresponds to a pseudogene. CDR3 length: 15 residues. DNA of the CDR3: TGTGCCAGCAGCAAAGCGCTAGGGAACACCGGGGAGCTGTTTTTT. Its protein is CASSKALGNTGELFF.

In regard to this clonotype: One end of the junction is discordant with germline, which a read error may explain. The chain combines TRBV7-6 with TRBJ2-1, with unresolved D. The CDR3 is 15 residues long. Germline V gives CDR1 SGHVS, CDR2 FNYEAQ. For the CDR3, the DNA is TGTGCCAGCAGCCGAGAGATGGGCTCCTACAATGGGCAGTTCTTC. Translation gives CASSREMGSYNGQFF.

The chain carries TRBV2 and TRBJ2-3; unclear D gene. The CDR3 contains 15 residues. Trimming took 9 bases from V and 1 from J, leaving 17 bases between them. The V gene's germline CDR1 is SNHLY and CDR2 FYNNEI. Here the CDR3 reads CARAPAILGTDTQYF. The CDR3 DNA follows: TGTGCCAGGGCCCCGGCGATATTGGGCACAGATACGCAGTATTTT.

V usage is TRBV7-2 and J usage is TRBJ1-1; D uncertain. Per the germline V gene, CDR1 is SGHTA and CDR2 is FQGNSA. The CDR3 consists of 14 residues. V was clipped by 2 bases and J by 1 base, with 8 bases between them. CDR3 residues: CASSLFPENTEAFF. The CDR3, as DNA: TGTGCCAGCAGCTTATTCCCGGAGAACACTGAAGCTTTCTTT.

The chain couples TRBV7-3 to TRBJ2-5; D is tentatively TRBD1 or TRBD2 (5 bases each). The V end was cut by 5 bases, the J end by 5 bases, with 18 bases between. Germline V gives CDR1 SGHTA, CDR2 FQGTGA. This CDR3 is 15 amino acids long. The CDR3 is CASSPGTSLGETQYF. In DNA, the CDR3 is TGTGCCAGCAGCCCCGGGACCAGCCTCGGGGAGACCCAGTACTTC.

This clonotype was found a few times. The genes are TRBV6-1 and TRBJ2-7, with TRBD2 identical over 16 bases. V shed 3 bases and J 2 bases; nucleotides not matched to a gene: 4. CDR3 length: 17 amino acids. Germline V gene sequence: CDR1 MNHNS, CDR2 SASEGT. The CDR3 region has the DNA TGTGCCAGCAGTGAGGGGACTAGCGGGGGGGTAACCTACGAGCAGTACTTC. Translation: CASSEGTSGGVTYEQYF.

This chain joins TRBV29-1 and TRBJ2-5; 7 bases are a match to TRBD1. After removal of 8 bases from V and 5 bases from J, the junction contained 5 bases not matched to a gene. Germline V gives CDR1 SQVTM, CDR2 ANQGSEA. There are 11 residues in the CDR3. The CDR3 is CSFPTGETQYF. The DNA of the CDR3 is TGCAGCTTCCCGACAGGGGAGACCCAGTACTTC.